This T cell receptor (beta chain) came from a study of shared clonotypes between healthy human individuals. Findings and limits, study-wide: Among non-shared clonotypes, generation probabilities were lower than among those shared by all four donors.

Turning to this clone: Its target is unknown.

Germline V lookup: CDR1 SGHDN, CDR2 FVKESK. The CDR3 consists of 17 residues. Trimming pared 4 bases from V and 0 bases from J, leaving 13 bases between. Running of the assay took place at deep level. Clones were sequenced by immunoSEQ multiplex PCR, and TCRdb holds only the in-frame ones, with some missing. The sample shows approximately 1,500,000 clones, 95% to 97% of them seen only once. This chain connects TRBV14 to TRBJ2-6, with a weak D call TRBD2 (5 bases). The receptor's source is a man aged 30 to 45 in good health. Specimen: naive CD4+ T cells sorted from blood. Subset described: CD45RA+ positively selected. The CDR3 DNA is TGTGCCAGCAGCCCACGGGGTAGGGCCTCTGGGGCCAACGTCCTGACTTTC. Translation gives CASSPRGRASGANVLTF.